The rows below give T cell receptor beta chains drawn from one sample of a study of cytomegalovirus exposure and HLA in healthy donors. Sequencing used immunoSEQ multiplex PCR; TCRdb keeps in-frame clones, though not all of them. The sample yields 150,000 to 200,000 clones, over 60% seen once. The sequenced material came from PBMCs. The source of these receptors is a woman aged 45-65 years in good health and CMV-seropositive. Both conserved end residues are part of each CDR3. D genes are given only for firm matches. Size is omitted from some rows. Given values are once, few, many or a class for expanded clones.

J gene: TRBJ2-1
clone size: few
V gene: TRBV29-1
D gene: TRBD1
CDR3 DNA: TGCAGCGTTGGGCGACAGGGCTTCTCCTACAATGAGCAGTTCTTC
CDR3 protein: CSVGRQGFSYNEQFF

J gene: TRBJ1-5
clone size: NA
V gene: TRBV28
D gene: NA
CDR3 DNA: TGTGCCAGCAGTTTGCCGCAACCTCTTTGGGGAGGAGGCAATCAGCCCCAGCATTTT
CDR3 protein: CASSLPQPLWGGGNQPQHF

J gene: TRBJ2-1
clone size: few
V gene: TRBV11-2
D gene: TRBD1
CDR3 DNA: TGTGCCAGCAGCTCTCTGGGACAGGGGGCTTTATATGAGCAGTTCTTC
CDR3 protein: CASSSLGQGALYEQFF

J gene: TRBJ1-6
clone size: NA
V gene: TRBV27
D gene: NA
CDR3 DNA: TGTGCCAGCAGGGACTTTAACAGGGAAACACCCCTCCACTTT
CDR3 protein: CASRDFNRETPLHF

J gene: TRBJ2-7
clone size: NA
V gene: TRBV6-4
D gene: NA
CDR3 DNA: TGTGCCAGCAGCGTATCCCCAGGGTTCCCTAACGAGCAGTACTTC
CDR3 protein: CASSVSPGFPNEQYF

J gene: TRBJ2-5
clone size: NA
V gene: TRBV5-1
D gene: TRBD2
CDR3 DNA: TGCGCCAGCAGCTTGGGCCTAGCGGGAGGGAGGAAATCAGAGACCCAGTACTTC
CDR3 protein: CASSLGLAGGRKSETQYF

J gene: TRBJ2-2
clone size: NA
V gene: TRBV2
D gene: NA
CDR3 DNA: TGTGCCAGCAGGATACAGGGATTCGCCGGGGAGCTGTTTTTT
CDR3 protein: CASRIQGFAGELFF

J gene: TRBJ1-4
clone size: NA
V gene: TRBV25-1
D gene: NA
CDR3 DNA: TGTGCCAGCAGCGCCGGTGGGGTGTTAGGGGATAATGAAAAACTGTTTTTT
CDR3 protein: CASSAGGVLGDNEKLFF

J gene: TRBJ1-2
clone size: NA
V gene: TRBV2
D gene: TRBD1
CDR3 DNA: TGTGCCAGCAGGATCGGACAGGGGGCGGCCTATGGCTACACCTTC
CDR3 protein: CASRIGQGAAYGYTF

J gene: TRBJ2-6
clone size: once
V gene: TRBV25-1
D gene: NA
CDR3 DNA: TGTGCCAGCTCAAGCATAGGGACAGGGGCCAACGTCCTGACTTTC
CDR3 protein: CASSSIGTGANVLTF

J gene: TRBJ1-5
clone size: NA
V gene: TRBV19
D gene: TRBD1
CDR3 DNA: TGTGCCAGTAGTATCCAGGGGGTGCAGCCCCAGCATTTT
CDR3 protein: CASSIQGVQPQHF

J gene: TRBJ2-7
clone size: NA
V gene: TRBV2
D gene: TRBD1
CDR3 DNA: TGTGCCAGCAAATCCAGGACAGGTCCCTACGAGCAGTACTTC
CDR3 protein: CASKSRTGPYEQYF

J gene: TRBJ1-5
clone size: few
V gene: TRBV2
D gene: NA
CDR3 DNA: TGTGCCAGCAACGTGGAGAGCAATCAGCCCCAGCATTTT
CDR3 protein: CASNVESNQPQHF

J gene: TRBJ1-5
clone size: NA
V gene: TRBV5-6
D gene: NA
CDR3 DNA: TGTGCCAGCAGCCTATGGATGGGCGCCTATAGCAATCAGCCCCAGCATTTT
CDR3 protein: CASSLWMGAYSNQPQHF

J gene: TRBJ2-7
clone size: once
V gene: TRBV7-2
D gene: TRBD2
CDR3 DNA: TGTGCCAGCAGCTTACTAGCGGGGGGCTACGAGCAGTACTTC
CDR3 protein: CASSLLAGGYEQYF

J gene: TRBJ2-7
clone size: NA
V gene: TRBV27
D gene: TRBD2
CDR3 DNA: TGTGCCAGCAGTCCGTTAGCGGGAGGGACTACCTACGAGCAGTACTTC
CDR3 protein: CASSPLAGGTTYEQYF

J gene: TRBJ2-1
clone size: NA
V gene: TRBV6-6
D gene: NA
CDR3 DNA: TGTGCCAGCAGTTGGGGGGATGAGCAGTTCTTC
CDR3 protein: CASSWGDEQFF

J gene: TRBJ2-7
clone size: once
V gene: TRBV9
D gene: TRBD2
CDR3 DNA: TGTGCCAGCAGCCCCGGGACTAGCGGAATCTACGAGCAGTACTTC
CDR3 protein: CASSPGTSGIYEQYF

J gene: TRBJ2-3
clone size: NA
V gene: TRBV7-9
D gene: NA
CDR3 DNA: TGTGCCAGCAGCCCGGGTGGGGGGTACGGCACAGATACGCAGTATTTT
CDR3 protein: CASSPGGGYGTDTQYF

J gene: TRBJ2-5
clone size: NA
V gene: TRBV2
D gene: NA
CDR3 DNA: TGTGCCAGCAGTCAGATGAAAAAAGAGACCCAGTACTTC
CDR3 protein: CASSQMKKETQYF

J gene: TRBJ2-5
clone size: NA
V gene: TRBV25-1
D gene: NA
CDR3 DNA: TGTGCCAGCAGTGACAGTAAGGGGTACCAAGAGACCCAGTACTTC
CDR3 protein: CASSDSKGYQETQYF

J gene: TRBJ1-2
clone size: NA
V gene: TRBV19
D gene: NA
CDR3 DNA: TGTGCCAGTAGTATAGATCGAGGCAATGTAGGCTATGGCTACACCTTC
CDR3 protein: CASSIDRGNVGYGYTF

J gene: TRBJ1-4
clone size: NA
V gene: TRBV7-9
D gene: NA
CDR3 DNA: TGTGCCAGCAGCCGGCCGGAGGAAAAACTGTTTTTT
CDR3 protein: CASSRPEEKLFF

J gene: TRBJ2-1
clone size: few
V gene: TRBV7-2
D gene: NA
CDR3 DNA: TGTGCCAGCAGCCGGTCGCCCAGGGAGCAGTTCTTC
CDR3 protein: CASSRSPREQFF

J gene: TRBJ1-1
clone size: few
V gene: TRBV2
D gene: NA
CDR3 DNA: TGTGCCAGCAGCCAGACAGATGAAGCTTTCTTT
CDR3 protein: CASSQTDEAFF

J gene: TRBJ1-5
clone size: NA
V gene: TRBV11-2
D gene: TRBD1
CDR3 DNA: TGTGCCAGCAGCCAACAGGGGGCAGGCCAGCCCCAGCATTTT
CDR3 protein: CASSQQGAGQPQHF

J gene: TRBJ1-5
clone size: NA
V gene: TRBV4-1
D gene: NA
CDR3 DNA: TGCGCCAGCAGCCAGGATCCCCCGGGGAGCAATCAGCCCCAGCATTTT
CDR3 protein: CASSQDPPGSNQPQHF

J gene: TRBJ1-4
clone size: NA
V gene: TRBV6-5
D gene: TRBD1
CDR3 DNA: TGTGCCAGCAGTCCCAGGGGGCTGGGGAATGAAAAACTGTTTTTT
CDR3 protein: CASSPRGLGNEKLFF

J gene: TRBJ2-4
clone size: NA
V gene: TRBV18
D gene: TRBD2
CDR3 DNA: TGTGCCAGCTCACCCGGGACTAGCGGGGCTTTAGCCAAAAACATTCAGTACTTC
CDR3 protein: CASSPGTSGALAKNIQYF

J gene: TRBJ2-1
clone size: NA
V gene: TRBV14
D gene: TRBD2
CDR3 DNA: TGTGCCAGCAGCCAACGAGAGGGAGGGGTTTACAATGAGCAGTTCTTC
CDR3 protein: CASSQREGGVYNEQFF

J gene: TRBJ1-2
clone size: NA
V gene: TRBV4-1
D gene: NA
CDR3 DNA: TGCGCCAGCAGCCAAGAGTCGATGGCCGCCTATGGCTACACCTTC
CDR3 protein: CASSQESMAAYGYTF

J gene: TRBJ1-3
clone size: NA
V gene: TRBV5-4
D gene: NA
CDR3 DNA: TGTGCCAGCAGCCCCAGTGGGGAGTCTGGAAACACCATATATTTT
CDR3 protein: CASSPSGESGNTIYF

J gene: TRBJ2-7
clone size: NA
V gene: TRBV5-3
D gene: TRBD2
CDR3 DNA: TGTGCCAGAAGCATCGAGCCCGGGACTAGCGTCTCCTACGAGCAGTACTTC
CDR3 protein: CARSIEPGTSVSYEQYF

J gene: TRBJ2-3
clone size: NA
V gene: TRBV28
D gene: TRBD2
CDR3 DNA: TGTGCCAGCAGTTTACTACTAGCGGGGGGCCTCACAGATACGCAGTATTTT
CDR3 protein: CASSLLLAGGLTDTQYF

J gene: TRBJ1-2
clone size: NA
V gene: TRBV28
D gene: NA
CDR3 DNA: TGTGCCAGCAGTTTATACAGGGATTATGGCTACACCTTC
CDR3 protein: CASSLYRDYGYTF

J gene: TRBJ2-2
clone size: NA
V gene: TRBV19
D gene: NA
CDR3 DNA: TGTGCCAGTAGTATCCTTGACAGAAACACCGGGGAGCTGTTTTTT
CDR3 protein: CASSILDRNTGELFF

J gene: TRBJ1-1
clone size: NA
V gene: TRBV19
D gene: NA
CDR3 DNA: TGTGCCAGTAGTACGCCGCGACGGGAGAACACTGAAGCTTTCTTT
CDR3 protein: CASSTPRRENTEAFF

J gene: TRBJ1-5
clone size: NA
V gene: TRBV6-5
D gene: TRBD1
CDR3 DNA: TGTGCCAGCAGATTGACAGGGTATAGCAATCAGCCCCAGCATTTT
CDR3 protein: CASRLTGYSNQPQHF

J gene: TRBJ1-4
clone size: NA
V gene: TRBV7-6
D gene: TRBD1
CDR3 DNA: TGTGCCAGCAGCAAAACCGGGACAGCTAGGGAAAAACTGTTTTTT
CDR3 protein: CASSKTGTAREKLFF

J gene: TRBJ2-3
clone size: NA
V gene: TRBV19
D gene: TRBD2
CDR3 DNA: TGTGCCAGTAGTACCGGGACTAGCGGGAGGTTCGATACGCAGTATTTT
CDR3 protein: CASSTGTSGRFDTQYF

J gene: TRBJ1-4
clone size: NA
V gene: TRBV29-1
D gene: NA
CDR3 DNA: TGCAGCGTTGGGGCTCGTCAGGGAGGTCGCGAAAAACTGTTTTTT
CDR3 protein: CSVGARQGGREKLFF

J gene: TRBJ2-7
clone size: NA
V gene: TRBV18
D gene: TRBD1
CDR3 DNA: TGTGCCAGCTCTCTAGACAGGGCTTCCTACGAGCAGTACTTC
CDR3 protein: CASSLDRASYEQYF

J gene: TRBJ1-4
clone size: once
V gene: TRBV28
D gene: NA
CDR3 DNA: TGTGCCAGCAGTTTCGGAGGAGGGTCCAATGAAAAACTGTTTTTT
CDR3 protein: CASSFGGGSNEKLFF